This record looks at one T cell receptor beta chain sequence and its context. Antigen unknown. An end of the junction differs from the germline gene, which may be a read error. The CDR3 is 18 amino acids. From germline, CDR1 is SGHAT and CDR2 FQNNGV. This sample was included in a study of CD8+CD57+ T cells in acquired aplastic anemia. Study-level background: Sorted CD4+ and CD8+ cell DNA averaged about 3 ug. Study-wide points: Between patients and controls, about 30 CD8+ CDR3 sequences were found in common.

TCR beta VDJ combinations and CDR3 sequences were profiled from genomic DNA. TCRdb redid the calling of the reads with MiXCR, one entry per CDR3 protein. The sample includes around 430,000 distinct CDR3 sequences, more than 25% seen only once; the top ten take less than 0.85%. It was patients with CD8+CD57+ cell expansion by flow cytometry who were chosen for sequencing. Severe acquired aplastic anemia affected all patients. At the time of blood sampling, patients had not yet received any therapy. The J gene is TRBJ1-6, the V gene TRBV11-2; the D gene is possibly TRBD1 (6 bases). This clonotype was obtained from a human donor with aplastic anemia. The sample was sorted CD4+, CD8+, or CD8+CD57+ T cells (not recorded which) from PBMCs. CDR3 DNA sequence: TGTGCTAGCAGCTGGGGCAGGGACACCCAAACCCATAATTCACCCCTCCACTTT. Its protein is CASSWGRDTQTHNSPLHF. The full variable domain, rest sourced from reference TRBV11-2 and TRBJ1-6, is EAGVAQSPRYKIIEKRQSVAFWCNPISGHATLYWYQQILGQGPKLLIQFQNNGVVDDSQLPKDRFSAERLKGVDSTLKIQPAKLEDSAVYLCASSWGRDTQTHNSPLHFGNGTRLTVT.